The clone carrying this T cell receptor beta chain was picked up one time. This sample was included in a study of OX40 agonist ivuxolimab in advanced cancers. Study-wide context: The study enrolled dose-escalation patients with hepatocellular carcinoma, melanoma, renal cell or head and neck cancer.

Some clones are missing from TCRdb's copy, which holds only in-frame ones; the method was immunoSEQ multiplex PCR. The sample carries 48,000 or so clones, 85% to 90% recorded once. The V segment lost 2 bases and the J segment 4 bases; nucleotides outside the gene matches: 15. The length of the CDR3 is 18 residues. The V gene's germline CDR1 is SNHLY and CDR2 FYNNEI. This chain uses TRBV2 with TRBJ1-1; 8 bases are shared with TRBD1. The starting material was CD4+ or CD8+ T cells sorted from blood, obtained in a trial of the OX40 agonist ivuxolimab. This clonotype originated in an adult with an advanced solid tumor such as melanoma, head and neck, liver or kidney cancer. DNA for the CDR3: TGTGCCAGCAGTGAATACGCGAAAATAGACAGGGGCAGCACTGAAGCTTTCTTT. Its translation: CASSEYAKIDRGSTEAFF.